The subject of this entry is one T cell receptor beta chain. Its specificity is not known. A junction end diverges from the germline sequence, so it may reflect a read error. CDR1 and CDR2 from the germline V gene are SGHAT and FQNNGV. The CDR3 is made up of 13 amino acids. Here immunoSEQ multiplex PCR was the method, and the copy in TCRdb shows in-frame clones only, minus some. This sample has about 280,000 clones, with 88% found just once. The sample comes from a study of cytomegalovirus exposure and HLA in healthy donors. Whole-study findings and limits: Rarity marked most TCR sequences, yet some public TCRs occurred in many donors.

Sequencing used PBMCs. This receptor was identified in a woman under 30 in good health and CMV-seronegative. This rearrangement joins TRBV11-2 to TRBJ1-1; D is ambiguous. CDR3 nucleotides: TGTGCCAGCATCTTAGGACCGGGCACTGAAGCTTTCTTT. This gives the protein CASILGPGTEAFF.